These 23 T cell receptor beta chains share one sample of origin, sequenced in a study of blood T cell repertoires in COVID-19. This table comes from immunoSEQ multiplex PCR, and its TCRdb copy is limited to in-frame clones, with some not included. The data contain fewer than 200,000 clones, under 85% of them singletons. Sequenced material: peripheral blood. The receptors were gathered from a woman aged 70-85 years with COVID-19, enrolled during active disease.

CDR3 in amino acids: CAISSPPGLAGGTDTQYF. The CDR3 coding sequence is TGTGCCATCAGCTCCCCCCCGGGACTAGCGGGAGGTACAGATACGCAGTATTTT. The chain is built from TRBV10-3 and TRBJ2-3; 15 positions agree with TRBD2. V lost 6 bases and J lost 3; bases outside the gene matches: 10. Germline CDR1 ENHRY, CDR2 SYGVKD. This CDR3 contains 18 residues.

This clone is a singleton in its sample. The rearrangement uses TRBV9 and TRBJ2-2; 8 bases line up with TRBD2. Trimming took 3 bases from V and 7 from J; bases not matched to a gene: 11. This CDR3 is 16 amino acids long. CDR1 is SGDLS and CDR2 is YYNGEE in the germline V gene. The CDR3 loop is CASSEIREGRSGELFF. CDR3 sequence (DNA): TGTGCCAGCAGCGAGATTCGGGAGGGCCGTAGCGGGGAGCTGTTTTTT.

This chain links TRBV7-2 with TRBJ2-7; the match to TRBD2 covers 9 bases. V trimming: 1 base; J trimming: 1 base; junction bases outside the gene matches: 2. The CDR3 runs to 15 residues. Germline assignment: CDR1 SGHTA and CDR2 FQGNSA. The CDR3 spells CASSLVTSGSYEQYF. Here the CDR3 DNA reads TGTGCCAGCAGCTTAGTCACTAGCGGGTCCTACGAGCAGTACTTC.

This sequence joins TRBV30 and TRBJ2-1; the D gene is possibly TRBD2 (5 bases). This CDR3 comprises 14 residues. Trimming cost V 0 bases and J 6 bases, with 12 bases left between them. Germline-derived CDR1 and CDR2 are GTSNPN and SVGIG (reference sequence). As DNA, the CDR3 is TGTGCCTGGAGTGTGAAGGCTAGCTTCAATGAGCAGTTCTTC. Amino acid sequence: CAWSVKASFNEQFF.

This clone was seen once. CDR3 sequence: CASSESRGGNSPLHF. The CDR3 bases are TGTGCCAGCAGTGAAAGTAGGGGGGGTAATTCACCCCTCCACTTT. The J gene is TRBJ1-6, the V gene TRBV2; perhaps TRBD1 as D (6 bases). This CDR3 contains 15 residues. V lost 2 bases, J lost 6 bases, and 11 bases lay in between. Germline CDR1 and CDR2: SNHLY and FYNNEI.

V is TRBV4-3 and J is TRBJ2-1; 14 nucleotides match TRBD2. Germline CDR1 LGHNA, CDR2 YSLEER. CDR3 size: 17 residues. Unmatched junction bases numbered 10, after V lost 4 bases and J lost 8 bases. The CDR3 sequence: CASSPTLTSGRADEQFF. The CDR3 bases are TGCGCCAGCAGCCCCACCTTGACTAGCGGGAGGGCCGATGAGCAGTTCTTC.

V usage is TRBV5-4 and J usage is TRBJ1-2, with TRBD1 matching 9 bases. Germline lookup yields CDR1 SGHNT and CDR2 YYREEE (reference sequence). The CDR3 covers 13 residues. Trimming at V came to 3 bases and at J to 7 bases, leaving 4 bases not matched to a gene. CDR3 nucleotides: TGTGCCAGCAGCTACAGGGGGCTCGGTGGCTACACCTTC. The encoded protein is CASSYRGLGGYTF.

The V call is TRBV5-1, the J call TRBJ1-3; D may be TRBD1 (5 bases). Germline CDR1 and CDR2: SGHRS and YFSETQ. The CDR3 loop spans 16 amino acids. Trimming pared 0 bases from V and 2 bases from J, leaving 12 bases between. The CDR3 nucleotides are TGCGCCAGCAGCTTGGGGACGACAGTTACTGGAAACACCATATATTTT. Its translation: CASSLGTTVTGNTIYF.

This chain joins TRBV11-2 and TRBJ1-1; D uncertain. Looked up from germline, CDR1 is SGHAT and CDR2 is FQNNGV. The V end was cut by 8 bases, the J end by 0 bases, with 10 bases between. This CDR3 spans 13 amino acids. Written as DNA, the CDR3 is TGTGCCAGCGCTCGGGGTGTGAACACTGAAGCTTTCTTT. The encoded protein is CASARGVNTEAFF. Supplemented by reference TRBV11-2 and TRBJ1-1, the full variable domain reads EAGVAQSPRYKIIEKRQSVAFWCNPISGHATLYWYQQILGQGPKLLIQFQNNGVVDDSQLPKDRFSAERLKGVDSTLKIQPAKLEDSAVYLCASARGVNTEAFFGQGTRLTVV.

The chain couples TRBV11-2 to TRBJ2-3; D might be TRBD2 (6 bases). Germline CDR1 and CDR2: SGHAT and FQNNGV. CDR3 length: 15 residues. Trimming shortened V by 5 bases and J by 0 bases, and 12 bases separated the two germline ends. The CDR3: CASSRGGPSTDTQYF. The CDR3 bases are TGTGCCAGCAGCCGGGGAGGCCCTAGCACAGATACGCAGTATTTT.

The J gene is TRBJ1-1, the V gene TRBV5-1; unclear D gene. Germline lookup yields CDR1 SGHRS and CDR2 YFSETQ. The length of the CDR3 is 15 residues. Trimming shortened V by 4 bases and J by 3 bases, and 16 bases separated the two germline ends. CDR3 in DNA: TGCGCCAGCAGCCAGACCTCCGCTACAGACACTGAAGCTTTCTTT. Translated: CASSQTSATDTEAFF.

The rearrangement joins TRBV30 to TRBJ2-1; TRBD2 agrees at 8 bases. Germline loops: CDR1 GTSNPN, CDR2 SVGIG (reference sequence). V lost 7 bases and J lost 5; bases outside the gene matches: 7. The CDR3 sequence is 13 residues long. CDR3 protein: CASRELADNEQFF. DNA for the CDR3: TGTGCCTCCCGAGAACTAGCGGACAATGAGCAGTTCTTC.

This chain links TRBV7-2 with TRBJ2-4; 15 nucleotides agree with TRBD2. The germline V gene has CDR1 SGHTA and CDR2 FQGNSA. The CDR3 runs 18 residues. V lost 7 bases, J lost 0 bases, and 7 bases stayed unmatched. CDR3 amino acids: CASTRTSGGVAAKNIQYF. The DNA of the CDR3 is TGTGCCAGCACACGGACTAGCGGGGGGGTAGCAGCCAAAAACATTCAGTACTTC.

The V and J genes are TRBV6-4 and TRBJ1-2; D unclear. This CDR3 is built from 8 residues. Trimming took 4 bases from V and 14 from J, leaving 5 bases between them. From germline, CDR1 is MRHNA and CDR2 SNTAGT. The CDR3, as DNA: TGTGCCAGCAGTGGTCAGACCTTC. Its protein is CASSGQTF.

The chain combines TRBV7-9 with TRBJ1-2; D not resolved. This CDR3 spans 17 amino acids. Germline V gives CDR1 SEHNR, CDR2 FQNEAQ (reference sequence). Trimming pared 1 base from V and 0 bases from J, leaving 15 bases between. CDR3 in amino acids: CASSLESYRRANYGYTF. In DNA form, the CDR3 reads TGTGCCAGCAGCTTAGAGTCGTATAGGAGGGCTAACTATGGCTACACCTTC.

The genes are TRBV7-2 and TRBJ2-3, with TRBD2 matching over 9 bases. This CDR3 region has 13 residues. Germline CDR1 reads SGHTA; CDR2 reads FQGNSA. CDR3 nucleotide sequence: TGTGGGAGCCTAGCGGGGCACACAGATACGCAGTATTTT. It encodes CGSLAGHTDTQYF.

The chain uses TRBV19 and TRBJ1-5; no firm D call. The germline V gene has CDR1 LNHDA and CDR2 SQIVND (reference sequence). The CDR3 totals 17 residues. V was cut by 5 bases and J by 4 bases, with 21 bases left in between. CDR3 coding DNA: TGTGCCAGTAGTCTCGTTCCGTCGGCCTCCGGGAATCAGCCCCAGCATTTT. Translated, it gives CASSLVPSASGNQPQHF.

The chain carries TRBV6-5 and TRBJ2-5; possibly TRBD2 for D (7 bases). CDR3 size: 14 residues. V was cut by 2 bases and J by 5 bases, with 12 bases left in between. Germline assignment: CDR1 MNHEY and CDR2 SVGAGI. The CDR3 reads CASSYGGARETQYF. The CDR3 DNA is TGTGCCAGCAGTTACGGGGGGGCTAGGGAGACCCAGTACTTC.

The chain is built from TRBV21-1 and TRBJ1-1. TRBV21-1 represents a pseudogene. The CDR3 is 16 residues long. This CDR3 reads CASSKGGRIMNTEAFF. The CDR3 DNA is TGTGCCAGCAGCAAAGGAGGGAGGATCATGAACACTGAAGCTTTCTTT.

The rearrangement uses TRBV27 and TRBJ1-6; 9 positions match TRBD1. The junction had 3 bases not matched to a gene; V was cut back by 6 bases and J by 6 bases. CDR1 and CDR2 (germline): MNHEY, SMNVEV (reference sequence). The CDR3 has 14 amino acids. CDR3 DNA sequence: TGTGCCAGCAGATCGGACAGGGGTAATTCACCCCTCCACTTT. Its protein product is CASRSDRGNSPLHF.

The table lists this clone with a count of one. The chain carries TRBV30 and TRBJ2-3; 14 bases are shared with TRBD2. Germline V gene sequence: CDR1 GTSNPN, CDR2 SVGIG (reference sequence). Trimming took 4 bases from V and 10 from J; bases not matched to a gene: 7. This CDR3 comprises 14 residues. Written as DNA, the CDR3 is TGTGCCTGGACCAGACTAGCGGGAGGGTCGCCGCAGTATTTT. Protein: CAWTRLAGGSPQYF.

This clone was seen just once. This chain connects TRBV18 to TRBJ1-1; D not resolved. CDR1 and CDR2 from the germline V gene are KGHSH and LQKENI. This CDR3 spans 14 amino acids. Trimming left V 1 base short and J 0 bases short, with 6 bases between. The CDR3 sequence is CASSPQAVNTEAFF. The CDR3 DNA reads as TGTGCCAGCTCACCACAGGCGGTGAACACTGAAGCTTTCTTT.

The chain employs TRBV7-9 and TRBJ2-2; the match to TRBD2 covers 10 bases. The germline CDR1 and CDR2 sequences are SEHNR and FQNEAQ (reference sequence). The ends lost 4 bases at V and 4 bases at J; junction bases unmatched: 6. CDR3 size: 16 residues. In nucleotides, the CDR3 is TGTGCCAGCAGCTCCACTAGCGGGATGGGCACCGGGGAGCTGTTTTTT. This translates into CASSSTSGMGTGELFF.